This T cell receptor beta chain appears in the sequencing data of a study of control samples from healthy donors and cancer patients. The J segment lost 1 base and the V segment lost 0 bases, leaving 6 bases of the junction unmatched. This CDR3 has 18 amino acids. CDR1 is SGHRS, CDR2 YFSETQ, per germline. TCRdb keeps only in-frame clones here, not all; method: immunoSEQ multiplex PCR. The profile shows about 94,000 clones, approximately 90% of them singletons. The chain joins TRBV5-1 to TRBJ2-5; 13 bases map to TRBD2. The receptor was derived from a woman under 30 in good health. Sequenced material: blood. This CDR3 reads CASSLEGGLAGSQETQYF. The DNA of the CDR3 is TGCGCCAGCAGCTTGGAGGGGGGACTAGCGGGGAGCCAAGAGACCCAGTACTTC.